This T cell receptor beta chain was sequenced in a study of control samples from healthy donors and cancer patients. The method was immunoSEQ multiplex PCR; TCRdb's version includes in-frame clones alone and lacks a portion of them. The repertoire table contains roughly 190,000 clones. CDR1 MGHRA and CDR2 YSYEKL come from the germline V gene. CDR3 length: 14 amino acids. Trimming cost V 2 bases and J 5 bases; bases outside gene matches: 3. What was sequenced was blood. The sequence was collected from a young woman in good health. The gene calls are TRBV4-1 and TRBJ2-3; TRBD1 matches 8 bases. In DNA, the CDR3 is TGCGCCAGCAGCCAATATACAGGGGGAGATACGCAGTATTTT. Encoded protein: CASSQYTGGDTQYF.